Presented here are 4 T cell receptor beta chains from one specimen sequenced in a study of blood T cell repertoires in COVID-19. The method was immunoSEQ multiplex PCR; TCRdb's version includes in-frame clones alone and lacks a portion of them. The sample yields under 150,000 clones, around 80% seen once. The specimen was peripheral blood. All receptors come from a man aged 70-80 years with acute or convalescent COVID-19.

CDR3 DNA sequence: TGTGCCAGCAGCTTAGCGGGGAGGGAAAATGGCTACACCTTC. This encodes CASSLAGRENGYTF. The V and J genes are TRBV7-2 and TRBJ1-2; D ambiguous. Trimming removed 0 bases from V and 6 bases from J, with 11 bases in between. Per germline, CDR1 SGHTA and CDR2 FQGNSA. The CDR3 sequence is 14 residues long.

CDR3 loop: CASRRELLGYTF. The DNA for the CDR3 is TGTGCCAGTAGGAGGGAGCTTCTGGGCTACACCTTC. The gene calls are TRBV19 and TRBJ1-2; unclear D gene. V was shortened by 6 bases and J by 8 bases, with 13 bases between the two germline ends. Germline assignment: CDR1 LNHDA and CDR2 SQIVND (reference sequence). The CDR3 spans 12 residues.

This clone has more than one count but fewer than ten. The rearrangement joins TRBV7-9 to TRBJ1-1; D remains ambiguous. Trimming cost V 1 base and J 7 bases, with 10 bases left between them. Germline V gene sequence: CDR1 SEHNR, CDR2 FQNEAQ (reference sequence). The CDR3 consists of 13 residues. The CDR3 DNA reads TGTGCCAGCAGCTTAGTTGTCGGGTTTGAAGCTTTCTTT. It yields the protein CASSLVVGFEAFF.

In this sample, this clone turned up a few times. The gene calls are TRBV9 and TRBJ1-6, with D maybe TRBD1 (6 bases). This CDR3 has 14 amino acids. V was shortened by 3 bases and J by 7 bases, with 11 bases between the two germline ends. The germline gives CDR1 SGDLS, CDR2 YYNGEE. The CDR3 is CASSGARGNSPLHF. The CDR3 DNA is TGTGCCAGCAGCGGGGCCAGGGGAAATTCACCCCTCCACTTT. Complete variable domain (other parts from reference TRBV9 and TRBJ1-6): DSGVTQTPKHLITATGQRVTLRCSPRSGDLSVYWYQQSLDQGLQFLIQYYNGEERAKGNILERFSAQQFPDLHSELNLSSLELGDSALYFCASSGARGNSPLHFGNGTRLTVT.